The clone carrying this T cell receptor (beta chain) was counted between two and nine times. Its antigen remains unknown. The CDR3 contains 15 residues. Germline CDR1 and CDR2: KGHSH and LQKENI. V gave up 8 bases and J gave up 2 bases; unmatched junction bases: 8. The sample comes from a study of T-cell reconstitution after alpha-beta-depleted transplantation in children. Researchers prepared the TCRbeta library using unique molecular identifiers, the study reports. One entry per CDR3 protein, called by TCRdb with MiXCR from the PCR reads. The sample has hundreds of thousands of distinct CDR3 sequences, 15% to 20% seen once. Study observations and caveats: Recipient T cells and thymic progenitors that survived gave rise to the high TCRbeta diversity observed at day 60 in some patients.

The sequences come from PBMCs, mostly from graft donor cells, collected 360 days after TCRalphabeta/CD19-depleted stem cell transplant. This TCR was recovered from a boy under two years old who had a stem cell transplant for Wiskott-Aldrich syndrome, so the T cells may come from the graft donor. The chain couples TRBV18 to TRBJ2-7; the match to TRBD2 covers 11 bases. The CDR3 nucleotides read TGTGCCAGCCATAGCGGGAGGGATCCTACCTACGAGCAGTACTTC. Its protein is CASHSGRDPTYEQYF. The variable domain in full, completed from reference TRBV18 and TRBJ2-7, reads NAGVMQNPRHLVRRRGQEARLRCSPMKGHSHVYWYRQLPEEGLKFMVYLQKENIIDESGMPKERFSAEFPKEGPSILRIQQVVRGDSAAYFCASHSGRDPTYEQYFGPGTRLTVT.